The 12 T cell receptor beta chains below come from one sample, sequenced in a study of shared clonotypes between healthy human individuals (dated by TCRdb to the early 2020s). Receptor libraries were prepared by the immunoSEQ multiplex PCR assay. The table was pulled from immuneACCESS by TCRdb, which kept in-frame rearrangements only. Such tables lose some clones; where checked, under half of the loss comes from unresolved V genes, and the rest has no known cause. The sample contains about 1 million clones, 65% to 80% of them found a single time. The top ten constitute 1.4% of the sample. Sequencing was done on a sample of memory CD4+ T cells sorted from blood. Per the publication, the cell subset or site label means: CD45RA-negative fraction. The receptors stem from a man aged 18 to 29 in good health.

The chain couples TRBV2 to TRBJ1-6, with 12 bases that match TRBD1. The V segment lost 7 bases and the J segment 13 bases; nucleotides outside the gene matches: 5. The CDR3 contains 13 residues. The germline V gene has CDR1 SNHLY and CDR2 FYNNEI. In DNA, the CDR3 is TGTGCCAGCACCCCGGGACAGGGGGCCCCCCTCCACTTT. It translates to CASTPGQGAPLHF.

This chain joins TRBV20-1 and TRBJ2-3; D perhaps matches TRBD1 (6 bases). V lost 6 bases, J lost 8 bases, and 9 bases lay in between. This CDR3 region has 10 residues. The germline V gene encodes CDR1 DFQATT and CDR2 SNEGSKA (reference sequence). For the CDR3, the DNA is TGCAGTGCCGCACAGGGTACGCAGTATTTT. This translates into CSAAQGTQYF.

A note on this clone: Other DNA sequences in this sample translate to the same CDR3. CDR3 coding DNA: TGTGCCAGCAGCCTACAGGGCATGAACACTGAAGCTTTCTTT. Translation gives CASSLQGMNTEAFF. V usage is TRBV2 and J usage is TRBJ1-1, with a possible D match to TRBD1 (6 bases). V was cut by 6 bases and J by 0 bases, with 11 bases left in between. CDR3 length: 14 residues. Germline V gene sequence: CDR1 SNHLY, CDR2 FYNNEI.

The chain carries TRBV7-2 and TRBJ2-3, with D uncertain. Germline V gene sequence: CDR1 SGHTA, CDR2 FQGNSA. This CDR3 contains 15 residues. V was shortened by 6 bases and J by 0 bases, with 13 bases between the two germline ends. The CDR3 loop is CASRTGPASTDTQYF. Written as DNA, the CDR3 is TGTGCCAGCAGGACCGGACCGGCTAGCACAGATACGCAGTATTTT.

The CDR3 coding sequence is TGTGCCAGCAGCGTATCCTCTAGCGGCGATACGCAGTATTTT. It is translated as CASSVSSSGDTQYF. The V and J genes are TRBV9 and TRBJ2-3; 7 positions match TRBD2. V was pared by 1 base and J by 6 bases, with 5 bases of the junction left unmatched. In germline, CDR1 is SGDLS, CDR2 YYNGEE. CDR3 length: 14 residues.

The chain carries TRBV18 and TRBJ2-7; no definite D call. This CDR3 is built from 13 residues. CDR1 and CDR2 (germline): KGHSH, LQKENI. V shed 6 bases and J shed 7 bases, with 16 bases lying between them. The CDR3 region has the DNA TGTGCCAGCTCGGATCAGGACCTGGGGGAGCAGTACTTC. This encodes CASSDQDLGEQYF.

The rearrangement uses TRBV6-5 and TRBJ1-2; 7 bases are shared with TRBD1. Germline assignment: CDR1 MNHEY and CDR2 SVGAGI. The CDR3 is made up of 13 amino acids. V lost 4 bases and J lost 8; bases outside the gene matches: 7. The CDR3 region is CASSSIQGKGYTF. As DNA, the CDR3 is TGTGCCAGCAGTTCAATACAGGGGAAGGGCTACACCTTC.

This clone has only one observation. The gene calls are TRBV2 and TRBJ2-2, with 10 bases identical to TRBD1. The V gene's germline CDR1 is SNHLY and CDR2 FYNNEI. V shed 8 bases and J 3 bases; nucleotides not matched to a gene: 9. This CDR3 has 16 residues. CDR3 sequence: CASSLTGGADTGELFF. The CDR3 coding sequence is TGTGCCAGCTCTCTGACAGGGGGCGCGGACACCGGGGAGCTGTTTTTT.

This chain uses TRBV11-2 with TRBJ2-7, with TRBD1 as a possible D gene (6 bases). CDR1 is SGHAT, CDR2 FQNNGV, per germline. This CDR3 contains 16 residues. The V and J ends lost 4 bases and 3 bases respectively, with 19 bases between them. This CDR3 reads CASSYYRDIGRYEQYF. The DNA of the CDR3 is TGTGCCAGCAGCTATTACAGGGACATTGGCCGCTACGAGCAGTACTTC.

This clone was picked up one time. The germline gene is not matched at one end of the junction; a read error may be the cause. J is TRBJ2-7 and V is TRBV11-2, with 10 nucleotides matching TRBD2. CDR1 is SGHAT and CDR2 is FQNNGV in the germline V gene. CDR3 size: 17 residues. The CDR3 nucleotides read TGTGCCAGCAGCTTGTATTTTGCTAGCGGGAGCTCCCACGAGCAGTACTTC. It yields the protein CASSLYFASGSSHEQYF.

This clone was detected ten times or more. This sequence joins TRBV6-6 and TRBJ2-2, with D uncertain. V lost 7 bases, J lost 5 bases, and 20 bases lay in between. The CDR3 length is 16 residues. Germline V gives CDR1 MNHNY, CDR2 SVGAGI (reference sequence). In DNA, the CDR3 is TGTGCCAGCACCCCTCGGATAAGTGGTTTTACCGGGGAGCTGTTTTTT. Translation gives CASTPRISGFTGELFF.

The V gene is TRBV9, the J gene TRBJ1-3, with 7 positions matching TRBD1. V shed 3 bases and J 0 bases; nucleotides not matched to a gene: 6. This CDR3 spans 16 amino acids. The V gene's germline CDR1 is SGDLS and CDR2 YYNGEE. The CDR3, as DNA: TGTGCCAGCAGCGCCGAACAGGGGACCTCTGGAAACACCATATATTTT. Translated: CASSAEQGTSGNTIYF.